The next 20 T cell receptor beta chains were all read from a single sample in a study of T cell responses to AZD1222 COVID-19 vaccine. Sequenced by immunoSEQ multiplex PCR; TCRdb stores in-frame clones only, minus some. The data contain roughly 150,000 clones, roughly 90% of them singletons. Sequences were derived from peripheral blood, sampled on day 0 of AZD1222 vaccination. The origin of the receptors is an adult in good health.

The count of this clone is one. The chain has TRBV12-3 or TRBV12-4 and TRBJ1-2; D is undetermined. The CDR3 consists of 13 residues. The V end was cut by 6 bases, the J end by 3 bases, with 11 bases between. The CDR3 nucleotides read TGTGCCAGCAGCCAAACTGCCTACTATGGCTACACCTTC. The encoded protein is CASSQTAYYGYTF.

The chain carries TRBV29-1 and TRBJ1-1, with 9 nucleotides matching TRBD1. V shed 6 bases, J shed 4 bases, and the junction held 6 bases outside the gene matches. Germline V gene sequence: CDR1 SQVTM, CDR2 ANQGSEA. The CDR3 is 13 residues long. The CDR3 DNA sequence: TGCAGCGTAACGACAGGGGGATTCACTGAAGCTTTCTTT. This sequence encodes CSVTTGGFTEAFF.

The chain combines TRBV12-3 or TRBV12-4 with TRBJ2-7; 7 nucleotides match TRBD1. This CDR3 contains 13 residues. Trimming took 1 base from V and 7 from J; bases not matched to a gene: 4. DNA of the CDR3: TGTGCCAGCAGTTTAGGTAGGGGGCAGGAGCAGTACTTC. This sequence encodes CASSLGRGQEQYF.

This clone occurred once. The rearrangement links TRBV28 to TRBJ2-5, with 9 positions matching TRBD1. Per the germline V gene, CDR1 is MDHEN and CDR2 is SYDVKM. V lost 4 bases, J lost 1 base, and 4 bases stayed unmatched. The CDR3 sequence is 15 residues long. The CDR3 sequence is CASSSGTGSQETQYF. DNA of the CDR3: TGTGCCAGCAGTTCTGGGACAGGGAGCCAAGAGACCCAGTACTTC. Supplemented by reference TRBV28 and TRBJ2-5, the full variable domain reads DVKVTQSSRYLVKRTGEKVFLECVQDMDHENMFWYRQDPGLGLRLIYFSYDVKMKEKGDIPEGYSVSREKKERFSLILESASTNQTSMYLCASSSGTGSQETQYFGPGTRLLVL.

The genes are TRBV3-1 (or the pseudogene TRBV3-2) and TRBJ2-3; no firm D call. V was shortened by 5 bases and J by 6 bases, with 9 bases between the two germline ends. The V gene's germline CDR1 is LGHDT and CDR2 YNNKEL (reference sequence). This CDR3 spans 12 amino acids. In nucleotides, the CDR3 is TGTGCCAGCAGCAGCCCGATGGATACGCAGTATTTT. Its translation: CASSSPMDTQYF.

J is TRBJ2-1 and V is TRBV24-1; 10 nucleotides agree with TRBD2. Germline V gene sequence: CDR1 KGHDR, CDR2 SFDVKD. This CDR3 is 16 amino acids long. The J segment lost 0 bases and the V segment lost 5 bases, leaving 3 bases of the junction unmatched. The CDR3 DNA reads TGTGCCACCAGTGCTTGGACTAGCGGCTCCTACAATGAGCAGTTCTTC. Protein product: CATSAWTSGSYNEQFF.

V is TRBV3-1 (or the pseudogene TRBV3-2) and J is TRBJ2-5; D not resolved. The CDR3 is 11 amino acids. V lost 7 bases and J lost 7, with 10 bases in between. Germline loops: CDR1 LGHDT, CDR2 YNNKEL (reference sequence). DNA of the CDR3: TGTGCCAGCACCCCCGGGCGGACCCAGTACTTC. Residues: CASTPGRTQYF.

V usage is TRBV7-9 and J usage is TRBJ1-1, with 7 bases fitting TRBD1. The CDR3 has 14 residues. CDR1 SEHNR and CDR2 FQNEAQ come from the germline V gene (reference sequence). V shed 5 bases, J shed 2 bases, and the junction held 5 bases outside the gene matches. In DNA form, the CDR3 reads TGTGCCAGCAGCGAGGGACAGCTAAACACTGAAGCTTTCTTT. The encoded protein is CASSEGQLNTEAFF. Full variable domain (remainder filled in from reference TRBV7-9 and TRBJ1-1): DTGVSQNPRHKITKRGQNVTFRCDPISEHNRLYWYRQTLGQGPEFLTYFQNEAQLEKSRLLSDRFSAERPKGSFSTLEIQRTEQGDSAMYLCASSEGQLNTEAFFGQGTRLTVV.

The CDR3: CSVGQARGYTF. CDR3 bases: TGCAGCGTTGGGCAGGCGAGGGGCTACACCTTC. The chain links TRBV29-1 to TRBJ1-2, with D unresolved. Germline CDR1 and CDR2: SQVTM and ANQGSEA. The V and J ends lost 4 bases and 8 bases respectively, with 11 bases between them. CDR3 length equals 11 residues.

This clone appeared once. The chain couples TRBV30 to TRBJ1-3; maybe TRBD1 (6 bases). V shed 5 bases and J shed 0 bases, with 14 bases lying between them. Germline assignment: CDR1 GTSNPN and CDR2 SVGIG (reference sequence). The CDR3 totals 15 residues. The CDR3, as DNA: TGTGCCTGGTCCAAAGAGGGACACTCTGGAAACACCATATATTTT. This translates into CAWSKEGHSGNTIYF.

The chain uses TRBV6-4 and TRBJ1-2; D ambiguous. Germline V gives CDR1 MRHNA, CDR2 SNTAGT. The V end was cut by 2 bases, the J end by 2 bases, with 3 bases between. The CDR3 spans 12 residues. The CDR3 here is CASSDTNYGYTF. CDR3 DNA: TGTGCCAGCAGTGACACGAACTATGGCTACACCTTC.

This rearrangement joins TRBV4-3 to TRBJ2-7; 8 bases match TRBD1. The germline gives CDR1 LGHNA, CDR2 YSLEER. This CDR3 spans 15 amino acids. Trimming took 3 bases from V and 3 from J; bases not matched to a gene: 7. The CDR3 DNA follows: TGCGCCAGCAGCCATACCAGGACAGGGCACTACGAGCAGTACTTC. Encoded protein: CASSHTRTGHYEQYF.

The chain uses TRBV3-1 (or the pseudogene TRBV3-2) and TRBJ1-2; the D is unclear. Germline CDR1 is LGHDT and CDR2 is YNNKEL (reference sequence). V gave up 7 bases and J gave up 7 bases, with 22 bases separating them. CDR3 length: 15 residues. In DNA, the CDR3 is TGTGCCAGCACCTCACTCTCAGAGAGGGCGGGTGGCTACACCTTC. Protein product: CASTSLSERAGGYTF.

This chain joins TRBV9 and TRBJ1-1; D unresolved. The V gene's germline CDR1 is SGDLS and CDR2 YYNGEE. V was trimmed by 4 bases and J by 1 base, leaving 14 bases between them. The CDR3 runs 15 residues. The DNA for the CDR3 is TGTGCCAGCAGCCCCTCCGGTACCACGAACACTGAAGCTTTCTTT. Encoded protein: CASSPSGTTNTEAFF.

The chain is built from TRBV27 and TRBJ1-1, with no clear D. Germline CDR1 and CDR2: MNHEY and SMNVEV (reference sequence). Trimming shortened V by 1 base and J by 6 bases, and 15 bases separated the two germline ends. The CDR3 length is 15 residues. The CDR3 nucleotides are TGTGCCAGCAGTTTATACCCAACACTGAGGGCTGAAGCTTTCTTT. Translating gives CASSLYPTLRAEAFF.

The CDR3 sequence is CASSLDGRRNEQYF. CDR3 bases: TGCGCCAGCAGCTTGGACGGGCGAAGAAACGAGCAGTACTTC. The gene calls are TRBV5-1 and TRBJ2-7; D call uncertain. Germline values: CDR1 SGHRS, CDR2 YFSETQ. V dropped 0 bases and J dropped 5 bases, with 12 bases sitting between them. The CDR3 covers 14 residues.

The table lists this clone with a count of one. The genes are TRBV5-4 and TRBJ1-2; 8 bases map to TRBD1. Germline lookup yields CDR1 SGHNT and CDR2 YYREEE (reference sequence). J gave up 5 bases and V 3 bases, and 6 bases lay outside the gene matches. The CDR3 totals 14 residues. The CDR3 protein is CASSSQTGDYGYTF. CDR3 DNA sequence: TGTGCCAGCAGCTCCCAGACAGGGGATTATGGCTACACCTTC.

The DNA of the CDR3 is TGTGCCAGCAGTCCCACAGGGCCCTCCTACGAGCAGTACTTC. This gives the protein CASSPTGPSYEQYF. The genes are TRBV6-5 and TRBJ2-7, with TRBD1 as a possible D gene (6 bases). The CDR3 sequence is 14 residues long. CDR1 and CDR2 (germline): MNHEY, SVGAGI. V lost 5 bases, J lost 0 bases, and 11 bases lay in between.

The V and J genes are TRBV6-2 or TRBV6-3 and TRBJ2-7; 7 nucleotides line up with TRBD1. The ends lost 3 bases at V and 1 base at J; junction bases unmatched: 21. The CDR3 consists of 20 residues. Germline CDR1 reads MNHEY; CDR2 reads SVGEGT. CDR3 sequence: CASSYSQTGKSLRVSYEQYF. CDR3 DNA: TGTGCCAGCAGTTATTCGCAGACAGGGAAATCGCTAAGGGTTTCCTACGAGCAGTACTTC.

This clone showed up just a few times. J is TRBJ2-7 and V is TRBV10-2, with D tentatively TRBD1 or TRBD2 (5 bases each). The CDR3 covers 13 residues. Germline V gives CDR1 WSHSY, CDR2 SAAADI. V was trimmed by 2 bases and J by 3 bases, leaving 8 bases between them. CDR3 amino acids: CASSEGTNYEQYF. CDR3 DNA sequence: TGCGCCAGCAGTGAGGGGACCAACTACGAGCAGTACTTC.